A selection of T cell receptor beta chains follows, all from one sample in a study of beta chain features in type 1 diabetes. Here immunoSEQ multiplex PCR was the method, and the copy in TCRdb shows in-frame clones only, minus some. The table shows about 160,000 clones, with approximately 9.1% occurring only once. The specimen was central memory CD4+ T cells from blood. These receptor sequences come from a woman in her thirties with type 1 diabetes. Both conserved end residues are trimmed from each CDR3. The order of the fields is D gene, V gene, CDR3 protein. A D gene is named only where the DNA matches it firmly.

D: NA; V: TRBV30; CDR3: AWTGTYEQY
D: NA; V: TRBV9; CDR3: ASSVAVSHTGELF
D: NA; V: TRBV6-5; CDR3: ASSVRGELF
D: NA; V: TRBV5-1; CDR3: ASSFGGSKVEAF
D: TRBD1; V: TRBV4-1; CDR3: ASSRPGQSTDTQY
D: NA; V: TRBV7-9; CDR3: ASRNTRVDYGYT
D: TRBD1; V: TRBV28; CDR3: ASSTQGDEQY
D: NA; V: TRBV7-9; CDR3: ASSRLTGEGDGYT
D: TRBD2; V: TRBV4-1; CDR3: ASSQVGGGRSKETQY
D: TRBD1; V: TRBV30; CDR3: AWWPGGSYEQY
D: NA; V: TRBV5-6; CDR3: ASSFRYSQETQY
D: NA; V: TRBV7-3; CDR3: ASSLTSAGGAETQY
D: NA; V: TRBV11-2; CDR3: ASSDRTTEQY
D: TRBD2; V: TRBV7-2; CDR3: ASSPRSGSFYEQY
D: TRBD2; V: TRBV30; CDR3: ARASGGDTQY
D: TRBD1; V: TRBV7-8; CDR3: ASRTGSGNTIY
D: TRBD1; V: TRBV28; CDR3: ASRMGQGAVEKLF
D: NA; V: TRBV9; CDR3: ASSLGQYNYGYT